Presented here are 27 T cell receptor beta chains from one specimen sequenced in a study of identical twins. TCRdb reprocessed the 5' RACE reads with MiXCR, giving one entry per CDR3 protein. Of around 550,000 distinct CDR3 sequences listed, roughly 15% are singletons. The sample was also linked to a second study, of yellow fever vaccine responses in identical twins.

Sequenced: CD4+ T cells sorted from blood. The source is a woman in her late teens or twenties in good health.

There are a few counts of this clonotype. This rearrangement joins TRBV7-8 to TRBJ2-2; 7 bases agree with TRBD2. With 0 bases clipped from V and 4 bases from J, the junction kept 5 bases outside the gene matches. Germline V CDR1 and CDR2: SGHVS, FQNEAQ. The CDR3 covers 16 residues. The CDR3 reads CASSLAWLAATGELFF. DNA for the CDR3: TGTGCCAGCAGCTTAGCGTGGCTAGCGGCCACCGGGGAGCTGTTTTTT.

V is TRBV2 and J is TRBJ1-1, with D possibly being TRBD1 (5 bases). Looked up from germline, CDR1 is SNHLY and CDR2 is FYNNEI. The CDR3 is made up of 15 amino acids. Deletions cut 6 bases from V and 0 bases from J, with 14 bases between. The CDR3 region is CASRQVRELNTEAFF. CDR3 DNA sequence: TGTGCCAGCAGGCAAGTCAGGGAACTGAACACTGAAGCTTTCTTT.

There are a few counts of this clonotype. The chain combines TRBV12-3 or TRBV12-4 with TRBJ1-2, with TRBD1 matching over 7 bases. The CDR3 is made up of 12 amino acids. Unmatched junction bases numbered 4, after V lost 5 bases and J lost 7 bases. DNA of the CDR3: TGTGCCAGCAGTACACAGGGGTTTGGCTACACCTTC. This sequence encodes CASSTQGFGYTF.

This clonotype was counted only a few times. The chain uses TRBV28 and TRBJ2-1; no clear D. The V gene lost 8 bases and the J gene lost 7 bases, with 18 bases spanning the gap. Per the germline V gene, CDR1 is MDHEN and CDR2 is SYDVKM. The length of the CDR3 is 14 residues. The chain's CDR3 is CASLENPSRNEQFF. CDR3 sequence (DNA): TGTGCCAGCTTGGAGAATCCCTCTCGGAATGAGCAGTTCTTC.

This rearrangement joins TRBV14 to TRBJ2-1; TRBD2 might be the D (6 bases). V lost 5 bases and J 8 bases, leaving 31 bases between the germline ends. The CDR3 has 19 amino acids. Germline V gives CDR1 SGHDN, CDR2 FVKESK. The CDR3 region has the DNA TGTGCCAGCAGCACTTTGGGGTGGGGGGTGCGTCTAGCATCGGATGAGCAGTTCTTC. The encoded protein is CASSTLGWGVRLASDEQFF.

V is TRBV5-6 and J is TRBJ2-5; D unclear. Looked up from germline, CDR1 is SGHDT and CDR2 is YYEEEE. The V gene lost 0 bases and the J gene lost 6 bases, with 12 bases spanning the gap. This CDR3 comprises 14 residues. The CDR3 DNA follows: TGTGCCAGCAGCTTGGAGTGGGTCAGCAAGACCCAGTACTTC. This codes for CASSLEWVSKTQYF.

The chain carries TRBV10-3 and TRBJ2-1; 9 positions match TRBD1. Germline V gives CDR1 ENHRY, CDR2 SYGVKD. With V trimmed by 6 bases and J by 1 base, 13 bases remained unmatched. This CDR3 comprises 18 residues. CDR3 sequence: CAIRPGTGRGSSYNEQFF. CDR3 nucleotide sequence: TGTGCCATCAGACCTGGGACAGGGAGGGGTTCTTCCTACAATGAGCAGTTCTTC.

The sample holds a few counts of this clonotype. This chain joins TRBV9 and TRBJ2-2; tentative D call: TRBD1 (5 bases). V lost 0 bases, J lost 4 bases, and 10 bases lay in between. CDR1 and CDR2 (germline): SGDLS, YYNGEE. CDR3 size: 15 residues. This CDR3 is CASSVDQGITGELFF. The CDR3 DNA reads TGTGCCAGCAGCGTAGATCAGGGAATCACCGGGGAGCTGTTTTTT.

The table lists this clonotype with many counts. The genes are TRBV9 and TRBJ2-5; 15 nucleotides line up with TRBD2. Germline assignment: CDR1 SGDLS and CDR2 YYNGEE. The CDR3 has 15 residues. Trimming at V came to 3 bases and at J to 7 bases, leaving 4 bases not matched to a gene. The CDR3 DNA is TGTGCCAGCAGCGCAGGACTAGCGGGAGGGGGGACCCAGTACTTC. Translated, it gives CASSAGLAGGGTQYF.

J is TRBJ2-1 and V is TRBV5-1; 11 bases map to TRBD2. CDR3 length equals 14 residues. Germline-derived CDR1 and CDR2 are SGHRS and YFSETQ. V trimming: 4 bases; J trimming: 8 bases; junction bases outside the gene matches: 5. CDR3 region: CASSPGLAADEQFF. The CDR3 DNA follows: TGCGCCAGCAGCCCGGGACTAGCGGCAGATGAGCAGTTCTTC.

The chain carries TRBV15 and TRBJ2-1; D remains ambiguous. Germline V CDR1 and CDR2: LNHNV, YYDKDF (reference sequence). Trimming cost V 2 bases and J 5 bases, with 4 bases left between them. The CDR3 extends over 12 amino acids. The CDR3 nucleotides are TGTGCCACCAGCAGACTAAACAATGAGCAGTTCTTC. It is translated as CATSRLNNEQFF.

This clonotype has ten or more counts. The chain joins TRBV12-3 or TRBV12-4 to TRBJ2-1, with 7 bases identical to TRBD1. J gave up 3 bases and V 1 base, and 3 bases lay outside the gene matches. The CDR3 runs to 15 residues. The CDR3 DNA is TGTGCCAGCAGTTTAGGGGACAGTTACTACAATGAGCAGTTCTTC. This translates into CASSLGDSYYNEQFF.

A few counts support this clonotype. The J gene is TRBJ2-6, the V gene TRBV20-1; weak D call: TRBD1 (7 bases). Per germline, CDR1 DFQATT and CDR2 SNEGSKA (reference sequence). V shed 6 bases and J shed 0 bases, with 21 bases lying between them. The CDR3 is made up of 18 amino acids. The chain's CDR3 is CSAISDREVSSGANVLTF. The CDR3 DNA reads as TGCAGTGCGATCTCCGACAGGGAGGTCAGCTCTGGGGCCAACGTCCTGACTTTC.

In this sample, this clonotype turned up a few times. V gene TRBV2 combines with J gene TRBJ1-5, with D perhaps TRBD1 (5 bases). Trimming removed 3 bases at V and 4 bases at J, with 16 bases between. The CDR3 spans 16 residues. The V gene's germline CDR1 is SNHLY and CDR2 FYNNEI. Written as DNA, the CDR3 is TGTGCCAGCAGTGAGACTGTGGGACTTCCAAATCAGCCCCAGCATTTT. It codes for CASSETVGLPNQPQHF.

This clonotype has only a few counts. The CDR3 protein is CASSASGQRNTEAFF. CDR3 DNA: TGTGCCAGCAGCGCTTCGGGACAGAGGAACACTGAAGCTTTCTTT. The chain employs TRBV5-5 and TRBJ1-1; 7 bases fit TRBD1. V gave up 4 bases and J gave up 1 base; unmatched junction bases: 7. The CDR3 has 15 residues. Germline V gives CDR1 SGHKS, CDR2 YYEKEE (reference sequence).

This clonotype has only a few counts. In DNA, the CDR3 is TGTGCCAGCAGTTACATTAGCTTGGAGCTGTTTTTT. This sequence encodes CASSYISLELFF. This chain joins TRBV6-2 or TRBV6-3 and TRBJ2-2; no definite D call. Germline CDR1 MNHEY, CDR2 SVGEGT. Trimming cost V 2 bases and J 10 bases, with 8 bases left between them. This CDR3 is 12 amino acids long.

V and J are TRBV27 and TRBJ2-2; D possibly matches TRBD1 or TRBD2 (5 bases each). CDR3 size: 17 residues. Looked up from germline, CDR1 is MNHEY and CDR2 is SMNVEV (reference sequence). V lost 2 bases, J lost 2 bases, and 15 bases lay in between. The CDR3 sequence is CASSLRPPGPNTGELFF. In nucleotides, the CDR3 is TGTGCCAGCAGTTTACGCCCCCCGGGACCCAACACCGGGGAGCTGTTTTTT.

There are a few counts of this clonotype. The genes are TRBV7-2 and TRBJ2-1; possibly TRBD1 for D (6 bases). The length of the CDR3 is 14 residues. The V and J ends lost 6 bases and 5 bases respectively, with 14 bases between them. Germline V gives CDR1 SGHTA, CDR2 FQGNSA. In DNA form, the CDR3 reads TGTGCCAGCAGGACCGGGACAACTAACAATGAGCAGTTCTTC. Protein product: CASRTGTTNNEQFF.

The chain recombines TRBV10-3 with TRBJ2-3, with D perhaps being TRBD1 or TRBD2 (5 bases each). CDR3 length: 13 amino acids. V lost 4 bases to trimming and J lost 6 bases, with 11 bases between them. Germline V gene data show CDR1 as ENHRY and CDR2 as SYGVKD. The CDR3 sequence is CAISVSRDDTQYF. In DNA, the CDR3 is TGTGCCATCAGTGTTTCCCGGGACGATACGCAGTATTTT.

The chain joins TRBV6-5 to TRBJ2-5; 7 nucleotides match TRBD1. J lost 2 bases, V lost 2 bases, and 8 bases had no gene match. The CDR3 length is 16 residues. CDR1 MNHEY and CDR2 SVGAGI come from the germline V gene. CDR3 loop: CASSYGRGRIQETQYF. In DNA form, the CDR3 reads TGTGCCAGCAGTTACGGAAGGGGGCGGATACAAGAGACCCAGTACTTC.

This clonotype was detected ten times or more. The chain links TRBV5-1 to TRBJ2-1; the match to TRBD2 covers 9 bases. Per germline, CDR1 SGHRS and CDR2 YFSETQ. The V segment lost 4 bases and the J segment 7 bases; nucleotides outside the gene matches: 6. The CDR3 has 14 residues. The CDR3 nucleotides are TGCGCCAGCAGCCCACCTCTAGCGGGAAATGAGCAGTTCTTC. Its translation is CASSPPLAGNEQFF.

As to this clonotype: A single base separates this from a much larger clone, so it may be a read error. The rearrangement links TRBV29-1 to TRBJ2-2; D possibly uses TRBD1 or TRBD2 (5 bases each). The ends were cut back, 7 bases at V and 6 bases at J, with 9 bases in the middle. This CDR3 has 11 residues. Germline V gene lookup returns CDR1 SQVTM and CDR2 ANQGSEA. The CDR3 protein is CSAGRSGELFF. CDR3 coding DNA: TGCAGCGCGGGACGGTCCGGGGAGCTGTTTTTT.

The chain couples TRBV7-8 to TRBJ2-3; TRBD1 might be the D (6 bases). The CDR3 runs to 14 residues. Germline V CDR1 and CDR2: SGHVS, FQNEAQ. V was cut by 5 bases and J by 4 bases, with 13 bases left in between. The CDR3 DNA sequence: TGTGCCAGCAGCCCACGGACAGTCGCAGATACGCAGTATTTT. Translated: CASSPRTVADTQYF.

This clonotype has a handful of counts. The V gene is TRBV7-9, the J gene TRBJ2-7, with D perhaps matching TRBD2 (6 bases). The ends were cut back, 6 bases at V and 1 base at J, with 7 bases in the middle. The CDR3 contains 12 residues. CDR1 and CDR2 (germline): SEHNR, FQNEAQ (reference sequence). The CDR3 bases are TGTGCCAGCAGGGGACTGTCCTACGAGCAGTACGTC. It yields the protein CASRGLSYEQYV.

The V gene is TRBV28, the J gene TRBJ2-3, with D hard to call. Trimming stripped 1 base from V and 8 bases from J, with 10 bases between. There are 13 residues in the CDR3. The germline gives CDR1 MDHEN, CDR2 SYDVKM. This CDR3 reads CASSLSPKGTQYF. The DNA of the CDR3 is TGTGCCAGCAGTTTATCTCCCAAGGGTACGCAGTATTTT.

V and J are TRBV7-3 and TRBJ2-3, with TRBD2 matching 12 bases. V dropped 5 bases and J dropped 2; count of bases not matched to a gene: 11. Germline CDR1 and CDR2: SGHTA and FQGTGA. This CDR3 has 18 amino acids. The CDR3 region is CASSPSTSGGGSTDTQYF. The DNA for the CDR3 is TGTGCCAGCAGCCCTTCGACTAGCGGGGGTGGGTCCACAGATACGCAGTATTTT.

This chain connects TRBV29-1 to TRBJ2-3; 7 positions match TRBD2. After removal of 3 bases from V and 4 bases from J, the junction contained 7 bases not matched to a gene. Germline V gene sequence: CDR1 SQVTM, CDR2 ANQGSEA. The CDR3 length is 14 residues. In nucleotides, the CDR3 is TGCAGCGTTGATTTCGGGAGGCCGGCAGATACGCAGTATTTT. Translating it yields CSVDFGRPADTQYF.